This T cell receptor beta chain emerged from a study of blood T cell repertoires in COVID-19. CDR1 and CDR2 (germline): SEHNR, FQNEAQ (reference sequence). With V trimmed by 5 bases and J by 10 bases, 3 bases remained unmatched. This CDR3 comprises 12 residues. Source study methods: Reference gene primer amplification yielded estimated nucleated cell counts. Profiling relied on immunoSEQ multiplex PCR, and the TCRdb table lists in-frame clones only, not all of them. V and J calls and clone size are given by that table; D and trimming were obtained from the DNA. This sample has hundreds of thousands of clones; approximately 83% occur once, and the top ten carry 2.2%. Which cohort a participant joined came from the clinical history participants gave. For recovered donors of Cohort 3, there were two negative PCRs, clearance, or symptom resolution.

What was sequenced was PBMCs or T cells enriched from blood (not recorded which). The chain couples TRBV7-9 to TRBJ1-4; 8 bases line up with TRBD1. The TCR sequence derives from a young man who had recovered from COVID-19. The CDR3: CASSPTGGKLFF. The DNA for the CDR3 is TGTGCCAGCAGCCCCACAGGGGGAAAACTGTTTTTT.